What follows describes a single T cell receptor beta chain. Some clones are missing from TCRdb's copy, which holds only in-frame ones; the method was immunoSEQ multiplex PCR. The sample contains about 94,000 clones, around 85% of which appear only once. The germline V and J ends were trimmed by 8 bases and 0 bases, with 6 bases remaining between them. The CDR3 length is 12 residues. CDR1 and CDR2 from the germline V gene are WSHSY and SAAADI. The sample is drawn from a study of T cell responses to AZD1222 COVID-19 vaccine. This sequence originates from an adult who received the AZD1222 COVID-19 vaccine. This sequence joins TRBV10-2 and TRBJ2-3; D gene ambiguous. The sample in question was peripheral blood, obtained 28 days after the second AZD1222 dose. In nucleotides, the CDR3 is TGCGCCAGCCAGGAGAGCACAGATACGCAGTATTTT. Translating gives CASQESTDTQYF.